This T cell receptor beta chain was obtained from a study of control samples from healthy donors and cancer patients. TCRdb keeps only in-frame clones here, not all; method: immunoSEQ multiplex PCR. The table shows around 200,000 clones, with around 94% occurring only once. Trimming removed 4 bases from V and 7 bases from J; junction bases left unmatched: 12. This CDR3 region has 16 residues. Germline V lookup: CDR1 MNHEY, CDR2 SMNVEV (reference sequence). The sequence was collected from a man between 50 and 59 years old in good health. The chain is built from TRBV27 and TRBJ2-7, with TRBD2 matching 11 bases. Sequencing was carried out using blood. This chain's CDR3 is CASSSSLAGGREEQYF. CDR3 in DNA: TGTGCCAGCAGTTCCTCCTTAGCGGGGGGGCGGGAGGAGCAGTACTTC.